These 24 T cell receptor beta chains were sequenced from one sample in a study of vaccination effects on CD4 cells after COVID-19. Their recognized antigens are unknown. The ViraFEST assay expanded antigen-specific CD4+ T cells with viral peptide pools before sequencing. Cultured cells yielded isolated CD4+ T cells after approximately nine days. The healthy vaccine recipients, who had no prior SARS-CoV-2 infection, showed negative nucleocapsid antibodies. Sequencing was performed with immunoSEQ multiplex PCR; in TCRdb, only in-frame clones are kept and a portion is missing. The sample lists tens of thousands of clones, roughly three quarters occurring once. The specimen was CD4+ T cells from PBMCs cultured with HCoV-NL63 spike peptides, collected before COVID-19 vaccination. These receptors originate from a human donor who received a COVID-19 vaccine.

This clone occurred a few times. The rearrangement links TRBV4-1 to TRBJ2-7; a possible D gene is TRBD1 (6 bases). V was shortened by 0 bases and J by 5 bases, with 14 bases between the two germline ends. There are 15 residues in the CDR3. CDR1 and CDR2 from the germline V gene are MGHRA and YSYEKL. The CDR3 sequence: CASSQDPYRANEQYV. The CDR3 nucleotides read TGCGCCAGCAGCCAAGATCCTTACAGGGCGAACGAGCAGTACGTC.

The rearrangement joins TRBV6-2 or TRBV6-3 to TRBJ1-5; D gene unclear. The CDR3 runs to 15 residues. The germline V and J ends were trimmed by 2 bases and 0 bases, with 8 bases remaining between them. From germline, CDR1 is MNHEY and CDR2 SVGEGT. CDR3 DNA sequence: TGTGCCAGCAGTTACCGGCAATATAGCAATCAGCCCCAGCATTTT. The encoded protein is CASSYRQYSNQPQHF.

The chain carries TRBV5-1 and TRBJ1-2, with 7 bases fitting TRBD1. Germline loops: CDR1 SGHRS, CDR2 YFSETQ. This CDR3 contains 15 residues. V was clipped by 3 bases and J by 2 bases; unmatched bases: 7. This chain's CDR3 is CASSSGGQANYGYTF. Here the CDR3 DNA reads TGCGCCAGCAGCTCGGGAGGACAGGCCAACTATGGCTACACCTTC.

This chain connects TRBV4-3 to TRBJ2-1, with unresolved D. The V and J ends lost 5 bases and 4 bases respectively, with 12 bases between them. The germline CDR1 and CDR2 sequences are LGHNA and YSLEER. The CDR3 spans 14 residues. CDR3 sequence (DNA): TGCGCCAGCAGCGTAGAAAGGGCGTACAATGAGCAGTTCTTC. Translating it yields CASSVERAYNEQFF.

The rearrangement links TRBV18 to TRBJ1-5, with D tentatively TRBD1 (6 bases). This CDR3 region has 16 residues. CDR1 KGHSH and CDR2 LQKENI come from the germline V gene. V was pared by 3 bases and J by 0 bases, with 12 bases between. The CDR3 nucleotides are TGTGCCAGCTCACCCTTTAAGGACAGTAGCAATCAGCCCCAGCATTTT. Its translation: CASSPFKDSSNQPQHF.

This clone was picked up a small number of times. The chain carries TRBV10-3 and TRBJ1-6; D unclear. Per the germline V gene, CDR1 is ENHRY and CDR2 is SYGVKD. V lost 7 bases and J lost 4, with 5 bases in between. The length of the CDR3 is 12 residues. The CDR3 DNA follows: TGTGCCATCAATTCTTATAATTCACCCCTCCACTTT. Protein sequence: CAINSYNSPLHF.

The rearrangement links TRBV5-1 to TRBJ1-6; D possibly corresponds to TRBD1 (5 bases). The CDR3 has 14 residues. The V gene's germline CDR1 is SGHRS and CDR2 YFSETQ. V gave up 6 bases and J gave up 9 bases, with 16 bases separating them. CDR3 DNA sequence: TGCGCCAGCATTTGGGGGACGAGATTTTCACCCCTCCACTTT. Translating it yields CASIWGTRFSPLHF.

The J gene is TRBJ1-6, the V gene TRBV4-1; D may be TRBD1 (6 bases). Germline-derived CDR1 and CDR2 are MGHRA and YSYEKL. The CDR3 contains 18 residues. V was trimmed by 3 bases and J by 5 bases, leaving 20 bases between them. As DNA, the CDR3 is TGCGCCAGCAGCCATTTGGGGGCGTCGCGAGGAGATAATTCACCCCTCCACTTT. Its protein product is CASSHLGASRGDNSPLHF.

The chain employs TRBV29-1 and TRBJ2-5; D uncertain. Germline V gene sequence: CDR1 SQVTM, CDR2 ANQGSEA. V was cut by 7 bases and J by 2 bases, with 14 bases left in between. The CDR3 loop spans 13 amino acids. CDR3 DNA: TGCAGCGGCACCCGGCAATCGCAAGAGACCCAGTACTTC. This sequence encodes CSGTRQSQETQYF. Based on the CDR3 plus reference TRBV29-1 and TRBJ2-5, the full variable domain is SAVISQKPSRDICQRGTSLTIQCQVDSQVTMMFWYRQQPGQSLTLIATANQGSEATYESGFVIDKFPISRPNLTFSTLTVSNMSPEDSSIYLCSGTRQSQETQYFGPGTRLLVL.

The chain couples TRBV27 to TRBJ1-5; no clear D. V lost 6 bases, J lost 4 bases, and 10 bases lay in between. The length of the CDR3 is 13 residues. The germline V gene encodes CDR1 MNHEY and CDR2 SMNVEV (reference sequence). CDR3 residues: CASSSRSNQPQHF. CDR3 DNA sequence: TGTGCCAGCAGCTCACGAAGTAATCAGCCCCAGCATTTT.

Only a few counts were recorded for this clone. V and J are TRBV6-6 and TRBJ2-7; 8 bases map to TRBD1. Losses at the gene ends were 6 bases for V and 5 bases for J; bases not matched to a gene: 3. Germline values: CDR1 MNHNY, CDR2 SVGAGI (reference sequence). This CDR3 has 12 residues. The DNA for the CDR3 is TGTGCCAGCAGCCTCAGGGGGCACGAGCAGTACGTC. It yields the protein CASSLRGHEQYV.

The J gene is TRBJ2-3, the V gene TRBV6-6, with TRBD2 matching 16 bases. Germline CDR1 is MNHNY and CDR2 is SVGAGI (reference sequence). V lost 10 bases and J lost 1; bases outside the gene matches: 5. CDR3 length equals 16 residues. The CDR3 DNA follows: TGTGCCACCACGGGACTAGCGGGGGGGGGCACAGATACGCAGTATTTT. Translated, it gives CATTGLAGGGTDTQYF.

The sample holds a few counts of this clone. The CDR3 is CASSARQSTSGNTIYF. CDR3 sequence (DNA): TGTGCCAGCAGCGCCCGACAGTCTACCTCTGGAAACACCATATATTTT. The V gene is TRBV9, the J gene TRBJ1-3; a possible D gene is TRBD1 (5 bases). V lost 3 bases and J 0 bases, leaving 13 bases between the germline ends. In germline, CDR1 is SGDLS, CDR2 YYNGEE. The CDR3 runs to 16 residues.

The CDR3 region has the DNA TGTGCCATCAGTGACCTTAGACAGGGCTCTGGAAACACCATATATTTT. Protein sequence: CAISDLRQGSGNTIYF. V is TRBV10-3 and J is TRBJ1-3; 7 nucleotides agree with TRBD1. Germline loops: CDR1 ENHRY, CDR2 SYGVKD. This CDR3 comprises 16 residues. Trimming at V came to 3 bases and at J to 0 bases, leaving 5 bases not matched to a gene.

The chain combines TRBV6-2 or TRBV6-3 with TRBJ2-5; a weak D match, TRBD2 (6 bases). The CDR3 has 14 residues. Trimming removed 7 bases from V and 6 bases from J, with 18 bases in between. The V gene's germline CDR1 is MNHEY and CDR2 SVGEGT. The CDR3 loop reads CASTPMGGSKTQYF. CDR3 DNA: TGTGCCAGCACCCCAATGGGGGGATCAAAGACCCAGTACTTC.

For the CDR3, the DNA is TGTGCCACCAAAGACGCCGGAAACACCATATATTTT. The encoded protein is CATKDAGNTIYF. The rearrangement uses TRBV24-1 and TRBJ1-3; D is unclear. This CDR3 spans 12 amino acids. Germline CDR1 and CDR2: KGHDR and SFDVKD. The V end lost 8 bases, the J end lost 4 bases, and 8 bases lay between the germline ends.

The gene calls are TRBV12-2 and TRBJ2-7. TRBV12-2 is classified as a pseudogene. This CDR3 region has 15 residues. The CDR3, as DNA: TGTGCAAGTCGCTTAGTTTTGGCGTTGTCCTACGAGCAGTACGTC. It is translated as CASRLVLALSYEQYV.

This chain joins TRBV6-5 and TRBJ2-5; D might be TRBD1 (6 bases). Germline CDR1 and CDR2: MNHEY and SVGAGI. V shed 0 bases and J shed 1 base, with 6 bases lying between them. The CDR3 extends over 14 amino acids. The CDR3 nucleotides read TGTGCCAGCAGTTACTCCAGGGGCCAAGAGACCCAGTACTTC. Translated: CASSYSRGQETQYF.

This clone was detected a few times. The genes are TRBV19 and TRBJ1-5, with D possibly being TRBD1 (5 bases). The germline gives CDR1 LNHDA, CDR2 SQIVND (reference sequence). V was clipped by 1 base and J by 4 bases, with 11 bases between them. The CDR3 contains 15 residues. The CDR3: CASSIGQQPNQPQHF. In DNA, the CDR3 is TGTGCCAGTAGTATAGGACAGCAACCTAATCAGCCCCAGCATTTT.

The chain combines TRBV6-6 with TRBJ1-6; possible D gene TRBD1, 5 bases. V lost 6 bases, J lost 3 bases, and 12 bases lay in between. CDR3 length: 15 residues. Germline V lookup: CDR1 MNHNY, CDR2 SVGAGI (reference sequence). The CDR3 sequence: CASSADRGYNSPLHF. The CDR3 DNA reads as TGTGCCAGCAGCGCCGACAGAGGCTATAATTCACCCCTCCACTTT.

The V call is TRBV5-1, the J call TRBJ2-2; 11 positions match TRBD1. The CDR3 length is 16 residues. Trimming at V came to 5 bases and at J to 6 bases, leaving 9 bases not matched to a gene. Germline CDR1 SGHRS, CDR2 YFSETQ. In DNA form, the CDR3 reads TGCGCCAGCAGATCCCCGGGACAGGGGGTCTCCGGGGAGCTGTTTTTT. It codes for CASRSPGQGVSGELFF.

The gene calls are TRBV30 and TRBJ2-7; the match to TRBD1 covers 7 bases. Germline CDR1 and CDR2: GTSNPN and SVGIG (reference sequence). V lost 1 base, J lost 4 bases, and 13 bases stayed unmatched. CDR3 length: 16 amino acids. The CDR3 region has the DNA TGTGCCTGGAGTGGACTCCGGGACAGTGGGCTTTACGAGCAGTACGTC. Translating it yields CAWSGLRDSGLYEQYV.

The chain couples TRBV24-1 to TRBJ1-3, with 10 positions matching TRBD1. Trimming cost V 2 bases and J 4 bases; bases outside gene matches: 7. This CDR3 contains 17 residues. Germline lookup yields CDR1 KGHDR and CDR2 SFDVKD. CDR3 coding DNA: TGTGCCACCAGTGATTCCGGGACAGGGGAATACGGAAACACCATATATTTT. Translated, it gives CATSDSGTGEYGNTIYF.

The gene calls are TRBV4-2 and TRBJ1-3, with no clear D. Trimming left V 1 base short and J 4 bases short, with 11 bases between. Per germline, CDR1 LGHNA and CDR2 YNFKEQ. The CDR3 has 15 residues. CDR3 protein: CASSQASRTGNTIYF. CDR3 DNA: TGTGCCAGCAGCCAAGCGTCTCGGACGGGAAACACCATATATTTT.